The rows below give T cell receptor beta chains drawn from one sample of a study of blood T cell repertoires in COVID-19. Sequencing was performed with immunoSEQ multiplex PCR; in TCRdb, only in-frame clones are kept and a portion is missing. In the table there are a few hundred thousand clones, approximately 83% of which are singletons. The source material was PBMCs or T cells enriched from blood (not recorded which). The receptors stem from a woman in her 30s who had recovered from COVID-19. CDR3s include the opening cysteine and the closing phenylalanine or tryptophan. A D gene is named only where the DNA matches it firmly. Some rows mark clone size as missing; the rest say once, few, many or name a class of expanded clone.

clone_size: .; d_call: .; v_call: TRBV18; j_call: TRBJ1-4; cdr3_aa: CASSPVRGIDEKLFF; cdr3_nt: TGTGCCAGCTCACCAGTCCGAGGGATTGATGAAAAACTGTTTTTT
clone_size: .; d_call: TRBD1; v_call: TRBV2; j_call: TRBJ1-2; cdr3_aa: CASSRTGTGGYTF; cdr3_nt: TGTGCCAGCAGTCGGACCGGGACAGGGGGCTACACCTTC
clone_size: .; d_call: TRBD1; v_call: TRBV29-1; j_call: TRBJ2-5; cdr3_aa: CSVEDPADRGETQYF; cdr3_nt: TGCAGCGTTGAAGATCCAGCTGACAGGGGAGAGACCCAGTACTTC
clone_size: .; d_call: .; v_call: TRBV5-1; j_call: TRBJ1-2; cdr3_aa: CASSLAEGVSGYTF; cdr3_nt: TGCGCCAGCAGCTTGGCCGAGGGAGTGTCTGGCTACACCTTC
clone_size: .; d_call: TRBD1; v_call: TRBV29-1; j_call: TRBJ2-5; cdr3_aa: CSALGGGQETQYF; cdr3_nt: TGCAGCGCCTTAGGGGGCGGCCAAGAGACCCAGTACTTC
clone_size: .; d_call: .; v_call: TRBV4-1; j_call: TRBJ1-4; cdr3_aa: CASSQTVLATNEKLFF; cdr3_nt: TGCGCCAGCAGCCAGACTGTCCTTGCAACTAATGAAAAACTGTTTTTT
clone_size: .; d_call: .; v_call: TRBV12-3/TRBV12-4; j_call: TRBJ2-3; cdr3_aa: CASSFLGADTQYF; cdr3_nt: TGTGCCAGCAGCTTTCTAGGGGCGGATACGCAGTATTTT
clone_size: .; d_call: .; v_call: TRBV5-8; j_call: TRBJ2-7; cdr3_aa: CASTESTYEQYF; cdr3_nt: TGTGCCAGCACCGAGAGTACCTACGAGCAGTACTTC
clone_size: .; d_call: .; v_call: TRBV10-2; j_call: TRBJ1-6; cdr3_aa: CASSVGRRRDNSPLHF; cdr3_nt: TGCGCCAGCAGTGTCGGACGGCGGAGGGATAATTCACCCCTCCACTTT
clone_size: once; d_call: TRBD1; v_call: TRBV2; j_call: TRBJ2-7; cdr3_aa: CASAPEVTGALYEQYF; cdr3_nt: TGTGCCAGCGCTCCGGAGGTGACAGGGGCGTTGTACGAGCAGTACTTC
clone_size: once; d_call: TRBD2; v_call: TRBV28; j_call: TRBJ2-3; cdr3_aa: CASSPPGLANSDTQYF; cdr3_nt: TGTGCCAGCAGTCCCCCGGGACTAGCTAACTCAGATACGCAGTATTTT
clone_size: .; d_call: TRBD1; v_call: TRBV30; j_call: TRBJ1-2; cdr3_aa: CARRQGGYYGYTF; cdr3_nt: TGTGCCAGGCGACAGGGAGGCTACTATGGCTACACCTTC
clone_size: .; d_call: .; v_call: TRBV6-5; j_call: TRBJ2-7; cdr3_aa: CASSGQSYEQYF; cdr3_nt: TGTGCCAGCAGCGGACAGTCCTACGAGCAGTACTTC
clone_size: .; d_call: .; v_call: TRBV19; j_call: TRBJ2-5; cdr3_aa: CASSRDMQETQYF; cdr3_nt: TGTGCCAGTAGTAGGGACATGCAAGAGACCCAGTACTTC
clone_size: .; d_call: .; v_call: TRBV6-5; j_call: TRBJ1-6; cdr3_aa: CASSTDTGNSPLHF; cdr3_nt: TGTGCCAGCAGTACCGACACGGGGAATTCACCCCTCCACTTT
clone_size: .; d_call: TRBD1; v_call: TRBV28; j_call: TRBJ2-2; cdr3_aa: CASSFRDRGTGELFF; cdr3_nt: TGTGCCAGCAGTTTCCGGGACAGGGGGACCGGGGAGCTGTTTTTT
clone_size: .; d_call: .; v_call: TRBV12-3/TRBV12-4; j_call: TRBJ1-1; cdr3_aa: CASSFAVNTEAFF; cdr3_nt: TGTGCCAGCAGTTTTGCAGTGAACACTGAAGCTTTCTTT
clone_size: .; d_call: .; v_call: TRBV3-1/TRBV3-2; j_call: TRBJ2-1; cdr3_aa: CASSLQSPLDEQFF; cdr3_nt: TGTGCCAGCAGCCTACAGTCCCCCTTGGATGAGCAGTTCTTC
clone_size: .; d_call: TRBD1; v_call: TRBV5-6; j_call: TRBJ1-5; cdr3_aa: CASSGGGGVGQPQHF; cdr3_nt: TGTGCCAGCAGCGGCGGAGGGGGCGTAGGCCAGCCCCAGCATTTT
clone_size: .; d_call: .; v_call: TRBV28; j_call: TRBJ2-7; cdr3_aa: CASSPILTGSYEQYF; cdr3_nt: TGTGCCAGCAGTCCCATACTTACAGGGTCCTACGAGCAGTACTTC
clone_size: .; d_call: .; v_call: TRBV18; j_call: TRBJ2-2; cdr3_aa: CASSPVAFGGTGELFF; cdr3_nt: TGTGCCAGCTCACCAGTGGCTTTCGGAGGCACCGGGGAGCTGTTTTTT
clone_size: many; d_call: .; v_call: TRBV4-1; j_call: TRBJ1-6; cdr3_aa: CASSQEAPQGNNSPLHF; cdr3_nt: TGCGCCAGCAGCCAAGAAGCCCCGCAGGGTAATAATTCACCCCTCCACTTT
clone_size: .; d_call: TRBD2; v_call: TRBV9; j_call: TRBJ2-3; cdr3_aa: CASSVASLAGDTQYF; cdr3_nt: TGTGCCAGCAGCGTAGCATCCCTAGCGGGGGATACGCAGTATTTT
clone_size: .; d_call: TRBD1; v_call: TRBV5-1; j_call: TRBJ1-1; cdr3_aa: CASGKGAQTEAFF; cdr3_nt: TGCGCCAGCGGGAAGGGGGCGCAAACTGAAGCTTTCTTT
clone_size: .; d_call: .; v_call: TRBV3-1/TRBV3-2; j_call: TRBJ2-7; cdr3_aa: CASSQGTSNHEQYF; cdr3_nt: TGTGCCAGCAGCCAAGGCACTAGTAACCACGAGCAGTACTTC
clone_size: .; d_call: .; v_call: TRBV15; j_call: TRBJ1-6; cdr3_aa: CATSVKREDSPLHF; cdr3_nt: TGTGCCACCAGCGTCAAGAGAGAGGATTCACCCCTCCACTTT
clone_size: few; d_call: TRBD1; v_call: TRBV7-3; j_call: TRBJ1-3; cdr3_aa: CASSLSGQGSLNTIYF; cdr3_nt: TGTGCCAGCAGCTTATCCGGACAGGGGAGCTTAAACACCATATATTTT
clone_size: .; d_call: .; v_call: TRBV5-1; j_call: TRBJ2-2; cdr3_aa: CASSLLYTGELFF; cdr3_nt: TGCGCCAGCAGCTTGCTCTATACCGGGGAGCTGTTTTTT
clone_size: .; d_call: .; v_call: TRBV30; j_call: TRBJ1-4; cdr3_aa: CAWRGVWNEKLFF; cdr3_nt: TGTGCCTGGAGAGGGGTGTGGAATGAAAAACTGTTTTTT
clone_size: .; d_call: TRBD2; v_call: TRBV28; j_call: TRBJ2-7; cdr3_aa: CASSFGSGGRGREQYF; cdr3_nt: TGTGCCAGCAGTTTCGGAAGTGGCGGGAGGGGCCGGGAGCAGTACTTC
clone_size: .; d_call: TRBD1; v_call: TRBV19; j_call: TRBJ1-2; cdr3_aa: CASSLILTGGADGYTF; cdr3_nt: TGTGCCAGTAGCCTTATCCTAACAGGGGGCGCGGATGGCTACACCTTC
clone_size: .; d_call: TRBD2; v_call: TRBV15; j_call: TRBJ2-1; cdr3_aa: CATSRSGTSGRYFF; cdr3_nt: TGTGCCACCAGCAGGTCCGGGACTAGCGGGAGGTATTTCTTC
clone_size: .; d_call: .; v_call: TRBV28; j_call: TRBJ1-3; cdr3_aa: CASSLYGNTIYF; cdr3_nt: TGTGCCAGCAGCCTCTACGGAAACACCATATATTTT
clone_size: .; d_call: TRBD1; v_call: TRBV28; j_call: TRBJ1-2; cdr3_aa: CASSGLDRPTF; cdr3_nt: TGTGCCAGCAGTGGCCTGGACAGGCCTACCTTC
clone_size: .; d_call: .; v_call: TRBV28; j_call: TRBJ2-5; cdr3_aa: CASGGGQETQYF; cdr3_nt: TGTGCCAGCGGAGGAGGGCAAGAGACCCAGTACTTC
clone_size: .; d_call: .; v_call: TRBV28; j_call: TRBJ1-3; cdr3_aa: CASARSRPSGNTIYF; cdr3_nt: TGTGCCAGCGCCCGGAGCCGGCCCTCTGGAAACACCATATATTTT
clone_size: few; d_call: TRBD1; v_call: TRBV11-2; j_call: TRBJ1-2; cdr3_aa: CASSLVWTGGNYGYTF; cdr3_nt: TGTGCCAGCAGCTTAGTTTGGACAGGGGGAAACTATGGCTACACCTTC
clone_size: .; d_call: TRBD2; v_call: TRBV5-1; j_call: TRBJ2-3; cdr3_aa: CASSLTGLQYTQYF; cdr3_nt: TGCGCCAGCAGCTTGACGGGACTACAATATACGCAGTATTTT
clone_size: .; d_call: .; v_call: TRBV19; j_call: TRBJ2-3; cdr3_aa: CASSIAVGTDTQYF; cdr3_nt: TGTGCCAGTAGTATTGCGGTGGGCACAGATACGCAGTATTTT
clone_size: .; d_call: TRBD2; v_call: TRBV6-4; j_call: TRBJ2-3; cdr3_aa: CASSVLAGADTQYF; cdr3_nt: TGTGCCAGCAGTGTTCTAGCGGGAGCGGATACGCAGTATTTT
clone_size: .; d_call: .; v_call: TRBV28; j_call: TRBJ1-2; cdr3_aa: CASSPTLQVGGYTF; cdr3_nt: TGTGCCAGCAGTCCAACGTTACAGGTTGGTGGCTACACCTTC
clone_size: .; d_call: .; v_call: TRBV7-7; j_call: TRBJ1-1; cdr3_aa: CAIYRVRVPNTEAFF; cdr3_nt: TGTGCCATCTACAGGGTTAGGGTGCCCAACACTGAAGCTTTCTTT
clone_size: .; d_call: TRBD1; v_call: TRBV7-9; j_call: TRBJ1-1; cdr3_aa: CASSLNDRGLNTEAFF; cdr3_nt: TGTGCCAGCAGCTTAAACGACAGGGGGCTGAACACTGAAGCTTTCTTT
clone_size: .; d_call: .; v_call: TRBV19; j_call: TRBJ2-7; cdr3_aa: CASSAVDSSYEQYF; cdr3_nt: TGTGCCAGTAGTGCGGTTGACAGCTCCTACGAGCAGTACTTC
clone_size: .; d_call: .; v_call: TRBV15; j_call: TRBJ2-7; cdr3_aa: CATGAEGSYEQYF; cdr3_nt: TGTGCCACTGGGGCGGAAGGTTCCTACGAGCAGTACTTC
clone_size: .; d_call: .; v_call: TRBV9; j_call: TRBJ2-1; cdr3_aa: CASSVTLASSYNEQFF; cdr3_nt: TGTGCCAGCAGCGTGACCTTAGCGAGCTCCTACAATGAGCAGTTCTTC
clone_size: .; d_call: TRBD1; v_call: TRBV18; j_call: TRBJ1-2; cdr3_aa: CASSPPSLQGARADGYTF; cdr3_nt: TGTGCCAGCTCGCCACCCAGCTTACAGGGGGCGAGGGCGGATGGCTACACCTTC
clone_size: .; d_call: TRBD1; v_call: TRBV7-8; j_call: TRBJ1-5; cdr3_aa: CASSFTGQGPVLHF; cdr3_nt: TGTGCCAGCAGCTTTACCGGACAGGGCCCCGTTTTGCATTTT
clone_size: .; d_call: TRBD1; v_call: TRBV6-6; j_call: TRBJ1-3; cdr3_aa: CASSRSRQGAEGNTIYF; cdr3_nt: TGTGCCAGCAGTAGATCCCGACAGGGGGCCGAAGGGAACACCATATATTTT
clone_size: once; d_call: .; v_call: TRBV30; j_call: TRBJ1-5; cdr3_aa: CAWGYGQFNQPQHF; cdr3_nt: TGTGCCTGGGGCTATGGACAGTTCAATCAGCCCCAGCATTTT
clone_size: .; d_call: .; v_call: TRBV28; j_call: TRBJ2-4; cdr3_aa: CASSSSLGNRDLAKNIQYF; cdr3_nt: TGTGCCAGCAGTTCCTCCCTTGGAAACAGGGATTTAGCCAAAAACATTCAGTACTTC
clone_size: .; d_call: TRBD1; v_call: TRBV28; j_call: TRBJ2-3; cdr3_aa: CASLRDRTDTQYF; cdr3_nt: TGTGCCAGCTTGCGGGACAGGACAGATACGCAGTATTTT
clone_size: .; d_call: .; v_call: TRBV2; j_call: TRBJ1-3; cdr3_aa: CASSRWGGSGNTIYF; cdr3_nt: TGTGCCAGCAGCCGGTGGGGGGGCTCTGGAAACACCATATATTTT
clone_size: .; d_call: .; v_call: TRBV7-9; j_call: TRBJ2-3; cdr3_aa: CASSLGAAGGTDTQYF; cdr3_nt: TGTGCCAGCAGCTTAGGAGCCGCAGGGGGCACAGATACGCAGTATTTT
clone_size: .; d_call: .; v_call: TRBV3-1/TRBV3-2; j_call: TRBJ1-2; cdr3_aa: CASSQDAGYGYTF; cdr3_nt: TGTGCCAGCAGCCAAGATGCAGGCTATGGCTACACCTTC
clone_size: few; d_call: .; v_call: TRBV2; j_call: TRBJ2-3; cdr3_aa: CASRTVGMDTQYF; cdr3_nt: TGTGCCAGCCGGACAGTGGGGATGGATACGCAGTATTTT
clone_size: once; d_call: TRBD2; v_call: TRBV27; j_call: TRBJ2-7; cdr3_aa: CASGGTSGRSTYEQYF; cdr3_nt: TGTGCCAGCGGCGGGACTAGCGGGAGGAGCACCTACGAGCAGTACTTC
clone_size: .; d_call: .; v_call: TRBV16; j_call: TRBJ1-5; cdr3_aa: CASSQSQGQPQHF; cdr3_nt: TGTGCCAGCAGCCAATCGCAGGGTCAGCCCCAGCATTTT
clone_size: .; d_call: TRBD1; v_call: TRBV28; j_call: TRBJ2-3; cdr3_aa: CASSRFRDRRATDTQYF; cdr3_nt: TGTGCCAGCAGTAGATTCCGGGACAGGCGCGCCACAGATACGCAGTATTTT
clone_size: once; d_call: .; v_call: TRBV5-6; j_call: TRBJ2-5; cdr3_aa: CASSLVQEEGQETQYF; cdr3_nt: TGTGCCAGCAGCTTGGTGCAGGAGGAAGGCCAAGAGACCCAGTACTTC